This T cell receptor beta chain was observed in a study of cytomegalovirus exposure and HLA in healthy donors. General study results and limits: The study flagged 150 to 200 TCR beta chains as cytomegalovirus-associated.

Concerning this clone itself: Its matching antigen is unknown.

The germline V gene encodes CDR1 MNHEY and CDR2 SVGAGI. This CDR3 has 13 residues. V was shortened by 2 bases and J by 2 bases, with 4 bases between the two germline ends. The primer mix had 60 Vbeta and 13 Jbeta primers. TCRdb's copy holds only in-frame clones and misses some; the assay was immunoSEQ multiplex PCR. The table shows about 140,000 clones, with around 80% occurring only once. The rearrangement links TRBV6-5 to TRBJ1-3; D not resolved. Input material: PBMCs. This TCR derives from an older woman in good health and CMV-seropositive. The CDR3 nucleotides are TGTGCCAGCAGTTACGAGCCTGGAAACACCATATATTTT. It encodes CASSYEPGNTIYF.